These 26 T cell receptor beta chains came from one sample sequenced in a study of CD8 T cells in Susac syndrome. Reverse transcription of about 0.45 to 1 ug RNA was performed with random hexamers. Each CDR3 protein gets one entry after TCRdb re-called the immunoSEQ multiplex PCR reads with MiXCR. This sample has over 150,000 distinct CDR3 sequences, with roughly 94% found just once. Sequenced input: CD4+ T cells from PBMCs. The source is a human donor with Susac syndrome.

The rearrangement uses TRBV3-1 and TRBJ1-2; no clear D gene. CDR3 size: 12 residues. CDR1 and CDR2 from the germline V gene are LGHDT and YNNKEL (reference sequence). Trimming removed 0 bases from V and 10 bases from J, with 9 bases in between. In DNA form, the CDR3 reads TGTGCCAGCAGCCAAGATCTTCGTTACTACACCTTC. It encodes CASSQDLRYYTF.

This clonotype was picked up a small number of times. The chain links TRBV30 to TRBJ1-5; D is uncertain. The CDR3 has 13 amino acids. The V gene's germline CDR1 is GTSNPN and CDR2 SVGIG (reference sequence). Trimming removed 0 bases from V and 0 bases from J, with 3 bases in between. The CDR3 here is CAWSVSSNQPQHF. CDR3 nucleotide sequence: TGTGCCTGGAGTGTTTCTAGCAATCAGCCCCAGCATTTT.

The rearrangement links TRBV11-2 to TRBJ2-1; 10 bases agree with TRBD2. Germline V gene lookup returns CDR1 SGHAT and CDR2 FQNNGV. The CDR3 is 16 amino acids. The trim removed 5 bases at V and 3 bases at J, leaving 7 bases unmatched. The chain's CDR3 is CASSPIRTSGYNEQFF. The CDR3 DNA is TGTGCCAGCAGCCCCATTAGGACTAGCGGCTACAATGAGCAGTTCTTC.

The rearrangement joins TRBV20-1 to TRBJ2-7; 8 bases are a match to TRBD1. Germline values: CDR1 DFQATT, CDR2 SNEGSKA (reference sequence). V was pared by 3 bases and J by 3 bases, with 7 bases of the junction left unmatched. This CDR3 is 14 amino acids long. CDR3 DNA sequence: TGCAGTGCTAGGGATGGACAGGGTCACTACGAGCAGTACTTC. It is translated as CSARDGQGHYEQYF.

V and J are TRBV5-6 and TRBJ2-6; D unclear. Germline loops: CDR1 SGHDT, CDR2 YYEEEE. Trimming took off 0 bases at V and 0 bases at J, with 4 bases between the two ends. There are 15 residues in the CDR3. CDR3 amino acids: CASSLASSGANVLTF. Written as DNA, the CDR3 is TGTGCCAGCAGCTTGGCGTCCTCTGGGGCCAACGTCCTGACTTTC.

The gene calls are TRBV19 and TRBJ2-7; D perhaps matches TRBD1 (5 bases). V dropped 6 bases and J dropped 0 bases, with 15 bases sitting between them. Germline-derived CDR1 and CDR2 are LNHDA and SQIVND (reference sequence). The CDR3 length is 15 residues. The CDR3 is CASSQDTTSSYEQYF. The CDR3 nucleotides read TGTGCCAGTAGCCAGGACACTACGAGCTCCTACGAGCAGTACTTC.

This clonotype was detected a few times. The CDR3 bases are TGTGCCAGCAGCCACGGCGGGACCCAGTACTTC. This sequence encodes CASSHGGTQYF. V and J are TRBV5-4 and TRBJ2-5; no clear D gene. Germline V gene data show CDR1 as SGHNT and CDR2 as YYREEE (reference sequence). Trimming shortened V by 4 bases and J by 7 bases, and 8 bases separated the two germline ends. The CDR3 loop spans 11 amino acids.

This clonotype has more than one count but fewer than ten. The chain combines TRBV19 with TRBJ2-3; TRBD2 agrees at 8 bases. The CDR3 covers 14 residues. The junction had 3 bases not matched to a gene; V was cut back by 5 bases and J by 2 bases. The germline V gene encodes CDR1 LNHDA and CDR2 SQIVND (reference sequence). DNA for the CDR3: TGTGCCAGTAGTCTTGGACTAGCCACAGATACGCAGTATTTT. Translation: CASSLGLATDTQYF.

The V and J genes are TRBV7-2 and TRBJ2-1; D is unclear. Germline CDR1 reads SGHTA; CDR2 reads FQGNSA. The CDR3 has 15 residues. Trimming stripped 2 bases from V and 5 bases from J, with 13 bases between. CDR3 region: CASSLLGLRDNEQFF. The CDR3 DNA reads TGTGCCAGCAGCTTACTAGGCCTACGGGACAATGAGCAGTTCTTC.

The chain couples TRBV9 to TRBJ2-1; 7 bases are shared with TRBD2. CDR3 size: 14 residues. The J segment lost 7 bases and the V segment lost 2 bases, leaving 6 bases of the junction unmatched. Germline V gene sequence: CDR1 SGDLS, CDR2 YYNGEE. Written as DNA, the CDR3 is TGTGCCAGCAGCGTTAGCGGGCTGGGGAATGAGCAGTTCTTC. As protein: CASSVSGLGNEQFF. The entire variable domain, with the rest obtained from reference TRBV9 and TRBJ2-1, is as follows: DSGVTQTPKHLITATGQRVTLRCSPRSGDLSVYWYQQSLDQGLQFLIQYYNGEERAKGNILERFSAQQFPDLHSELNLSSLELGDSALYFCASSVSGLGNEQFFGPGTRLTVL.

The rearrangement joins TRBV6-5 to TRBJ1-6, with 8 bases aligning to TRBD1. CDR1 is MNHEY and CDR2 is SVGAGI in the germline V gene. This CDR3 has 14 residues. V shed 6 bases, J shed 7 bases, and the junction held 5 bases outside the gene matches. The CDR3 spells CASRPGQENSPLHF. CDR3 in DNA: TGTGCCAGCAGGCCGGGACAGGAGAATTCACCCCTCCACTTT.

The chain combines TRBV23-1 with TRBJ1-2; TRBD1 might be the D (5 bases). TRBV23-1 is an ORF, and what it does is uncertain. The CDR3 is made up of 15 amino acids. Trimming took 2 bases from V and 8 from J, leaving 18 bases between them. The CDR3, as DNA: TGCGCCAGCAGTCAAGTACCCAGGGAACCCCACGGCTACACCTTC. Amino acids: CASSQVPREPHGYTF.

This chain joins TRBV6-1 and TRBJ1-6, with TRBD1 as a possible D gene (5 bases). From germline, CDR1 is MNHNS and CDR2 SASEGT. This CDR3 contains 17 residues. The V end lost 2 bases, the J end lost 5 bases, and 16 bases lay between the germline ends. The CDR3 DNA follows: TGTGCCAGCAGTGAAAGGGGTTTGAGGGACGATAATTCACCCCTCCACTTT. Amino acids: CASSERGLRDDNSPLHF.

This clonotype was observed a single time. The gene calls are TRBV7-2 and TRBJ2-5, with a weak D call TRBD1 (6 bases). The CDR3 spans 14 residues. The germline CDR1 and CDR2 sequences are SGHTA and FQGNSA. V was pared by 5 bases and J by 1 base, with 11 bases between. The DNA for the CDR3 is TGTGCCAGCAGCATACAGGGACCCCAAGAGACCCAGTACTTC. Translating it yields CASSIQGPQETQYF.

V and J are TRBV5-4 and TRBJ2-2, with 10 bases aligning to TRBD2. V was pared by 4 bases and J by 5 bases, with 5 bases of the junction left unmatched. The germline V gene encodes CDR1 SGHNT and CDR2 YYREEE (reference sequence). This CDR3 region has 15 residues. CDR3 nucleotide sequence: TGTGCCAGCAGCCCTAGCGGGAGAAGGACCGGGGAGCTGTTTTTT. It codes for CASSPSGRRTGELFF. Full variable domain (outside the CDR3, taken from reference TRBV5-4 and TRBJ2-2): ETGVTQSPTHLIKTRGQQVTLRCSSQSGHNTVSWYQQALGQGPQFIFQYYREEENGRGNFPPRFSGLQFPNYSSELNVNALELDDSALYLCASSPSGRRTGELFFGEGSRLTVL.

With regard to this clonotype: The missing conserved phenylalanine or tryptophan at the end of this CDR3 makes a read error likely. The gene calls are TRBV7-9 and TRBJ1-2, with 10 bases aligning to TRBD1. The germline V gene has CDR1 SEHNR and CDR2 FQNEAQ (reference sequence). CDR3 length: 15 amino acids. With 5 bases clipped from V and 4 bases from J, the junction kept 7 bases outside the gene matches. CDR3 residues: CASSLPTGGAYGYTL. CDR3 DNA sequence: TGTGCCAGCAGCCTCCCGACAGGGGGCGCCTATGGCTACACCCTC.

The chain employs TRBV3-1 and TRBJ2-2; 7 bases fit TRBD1. The germline gives CDR1 LGHDT, CDR2 YNNKEL (reference sequence). The CDR3 length is 16 residues. The junction had 5 bases not matched to a gene; V was cut back by 0 bases and J by 4 bases. The CDR3 spells CASSQEGTALTGELFF. Written as DNA, the CDR3 is TGTGCCAGCAGCCAAGAAGGGACAGCACTCACCGGGGAGCTGTTTTTT.

For this clonotype: One end of the junction is discordant with germline, which a read error may explain. This rearrangement joins TRBV13 to TRBJ2-1; 7 bases fit TRBD2. The CDR3 runs to 11 residues. The germline gives CDR1 PRHDT, CDR2 FYEKMQ (reference sequence). CDR3 sequence: CASSLRDYRIF. In nucleotides, the CDR3 is TGTGCCAGCAGCTTAAGGGACTATAGAATCTTC.

CDR3 loop: CSPLSGGFNEQFF. The CDR3, as DNA: TGCAGTCCCCTTAGCGGGGGGTTCAATGAGCAGTTCTTC. The chain combines TRBV20-1 with TRBJ2-1; 10 nucleotides match TRBD2. Germline assignment: CDR1 DFQATT and CDR2 SNEGSKA (reference sequence). The CDR3 loop spans 13 amino acids. V lost 8 bases, J lost 6 bases, and 7 bases stayed unmatched.

Only one count was recorded for this clonotype. The gene calls are TRBV4-3 and TRBJ2-3; D is undetermined. Per the germline V gene, CDR1 is LGHNA and CDR2 is YSLEER. Between the trimmed V and J ends, which lost 1 base and 4 bases, there was a span of 12 bases. CDR3 length: 15 residues. The CDR3 is CASSQGVRTADTQYF. CDR3 DNA sequence: TGCGCCAGCAGCCAAGGGGTCCGTACCGCAGATACGCAGTATTTT.

This clonotype has just one count. This chain uses TRBV4-1 with TRBJ2-3; TRBD2 matches 10 bases. The CDR3 totals 17 residues. CDR1 and CDR2 from the germline V gene are MGHRA and YSYEKL. Trimming took 2 bases from V and 0 from J; bases not matched to a gene: 5. The CDR3 DNA reads as TGCGCCAGCAGCCAAACTGGACTAGCGGCAAGCACAGATACGCAGTATTTT. It is translated as CASSQTGLAASTDTQYF.

The CDR3 DNA follows: TGTGCCAGCGACGGGACAGGGAGGTACAATGAGCAGTTCTTC. This gives the protein CASDGTGRYNEQFF. The gene calls are TRBV2 and TRBJ2-1, with TRBD1 matching over 9 bases. The CDR3 is 14 amino acids. Germline V gene data show CDR1 as SNHLY and CDR2 as FYNNEI. V gave up 8 bases and J gave up 4 bases; unmatched junction bases: 6.

The V call is TRBV20-1, the J call TRBJ2-5, with a tentative D call TRBD1 (5 bases). The CDR3 runs to 11 residues. Trimming took 6 bases from V and 1 from J, leaving 6 bases between them. Germline CDR1 and CDR2: DFQATT and SNEGSKA (reference sequence). This CDR3 is CSATAQETQYF. CDR3 DNA: TGCAGTGCGACAGCCCAAGAGACCCAGTACTTC.

The chain links TRBV20-1 to TRBJ2-7, with 10 bases fitting TRBD2. The ends lost 5 bases at V and 0 bases at J; junction bases unmatched: 7. The CDR3 length is 15 residues. In germline, CDR1 is DFQATT, CDR2 SNEGSKA (reference sequence). The DNA for the CDR3 is TGCAGTGCTTATGGACTAGCGGCCACCTCCTACGAGCAGTACTTC. This gives the protein CSAYGLAATSYEQYF.

The gene calls are TRBV25-1 and TRBJ1-1, with D possibly matching TRBD1 (6 bases). The CDR3 loop spans 15 amino acids. Looked up from germline, CDR1 is MGHDK and CDR2 is SYGVNS. The V end was cut by 6 bases, the J end by 6 bases, with 20 bases between. The CDR3 coding sequence is TGTGCCAGCAGGAGGGCGGCAGGGTCAGGGGCTGAAGCTTTCTTT. Translation: CASRRAAGSGAEAFF.

This chain uses TRBV21-1 with TRBJ1-1. TRBV21-1 is a pseudogene segment. The CDR3 runs to 13 residues. This chain's CDR3 is CASSNKSNTEAFF. As DNA, the CDR3 is TGTGCCAGCAGCAATAAATCAAACACTGAAGCTTTCTTT.